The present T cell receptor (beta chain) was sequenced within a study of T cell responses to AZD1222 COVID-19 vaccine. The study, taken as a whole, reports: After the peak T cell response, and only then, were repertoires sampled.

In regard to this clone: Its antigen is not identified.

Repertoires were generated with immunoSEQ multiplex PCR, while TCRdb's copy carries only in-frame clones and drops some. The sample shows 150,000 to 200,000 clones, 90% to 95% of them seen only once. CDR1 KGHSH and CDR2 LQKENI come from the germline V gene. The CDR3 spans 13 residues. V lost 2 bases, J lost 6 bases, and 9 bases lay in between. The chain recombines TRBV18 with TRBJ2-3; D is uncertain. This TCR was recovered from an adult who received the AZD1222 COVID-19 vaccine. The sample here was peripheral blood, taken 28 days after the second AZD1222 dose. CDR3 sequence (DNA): TGTGCCAGCTCACCAACAGTCGCTGATACGCAGTATTTT. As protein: CASSPTVADTQYF.